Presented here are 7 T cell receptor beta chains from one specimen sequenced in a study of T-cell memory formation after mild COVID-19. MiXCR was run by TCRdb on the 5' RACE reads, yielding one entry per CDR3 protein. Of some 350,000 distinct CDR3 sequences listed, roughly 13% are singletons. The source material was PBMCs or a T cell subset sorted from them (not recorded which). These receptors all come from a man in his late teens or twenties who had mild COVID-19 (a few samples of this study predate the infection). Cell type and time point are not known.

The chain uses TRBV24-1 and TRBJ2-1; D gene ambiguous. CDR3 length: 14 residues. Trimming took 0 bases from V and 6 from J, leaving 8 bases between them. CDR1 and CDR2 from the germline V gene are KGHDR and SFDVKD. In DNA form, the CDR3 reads TGTGCCACCAGTGATTTGCTGAACGCCAATGAGCAGTTCTTC. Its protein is CATSDLLNANEQFF.

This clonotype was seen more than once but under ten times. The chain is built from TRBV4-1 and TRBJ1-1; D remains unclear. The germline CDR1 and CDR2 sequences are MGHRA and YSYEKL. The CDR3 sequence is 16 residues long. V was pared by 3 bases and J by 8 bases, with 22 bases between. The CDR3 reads CASSQAVPAQGSEAFF. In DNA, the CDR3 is TGCGCCAGCAGCCAGGCTGTTCCGGCCCAAGGTTCGGAAGCTTTCTTT.

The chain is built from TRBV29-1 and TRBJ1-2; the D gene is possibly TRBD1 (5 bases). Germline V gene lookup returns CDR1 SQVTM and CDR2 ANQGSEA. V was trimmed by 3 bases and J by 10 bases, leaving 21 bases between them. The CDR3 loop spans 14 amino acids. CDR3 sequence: CSVEGLGQVSLYTF. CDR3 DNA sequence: TGCAGCGTTGAGGGTTTGGGGCAGGTTTCGCTCTACACCTTC.

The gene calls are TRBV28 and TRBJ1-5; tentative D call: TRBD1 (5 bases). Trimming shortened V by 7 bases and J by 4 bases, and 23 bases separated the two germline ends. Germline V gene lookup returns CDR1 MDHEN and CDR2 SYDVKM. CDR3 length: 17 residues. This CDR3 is CASTRNGTSLVNQPQHF. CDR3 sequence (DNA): TGTGCCAGCACCCGTAACGGGACTTCGCTAGTTAATCAGCCCCAGCATTTT.

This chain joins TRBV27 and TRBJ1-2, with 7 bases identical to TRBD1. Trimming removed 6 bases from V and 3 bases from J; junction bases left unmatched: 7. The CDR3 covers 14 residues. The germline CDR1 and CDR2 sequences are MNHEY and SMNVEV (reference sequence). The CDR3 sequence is CASSRQGGDYGYTF. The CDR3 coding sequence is TGTGCCAGCAGCAGACAGGGAGGTGACTATGGCTACACCTTC.

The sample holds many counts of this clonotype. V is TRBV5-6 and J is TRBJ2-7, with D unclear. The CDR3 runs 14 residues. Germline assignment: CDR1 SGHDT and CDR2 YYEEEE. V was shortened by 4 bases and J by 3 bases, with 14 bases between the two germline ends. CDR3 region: CASSNPTRIYEQYV. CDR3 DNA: TGTGCCAGCAGCAACCCCACAAGGATCTACGAGCAGTACGTC.

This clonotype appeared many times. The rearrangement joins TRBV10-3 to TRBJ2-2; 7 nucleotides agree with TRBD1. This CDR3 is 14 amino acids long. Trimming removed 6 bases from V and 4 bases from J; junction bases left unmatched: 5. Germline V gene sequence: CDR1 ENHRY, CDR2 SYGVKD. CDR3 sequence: CAIRRQGATGELFF. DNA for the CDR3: TGTGCCATCAGAAGACAGGGTGCCACCGGGGAGCTGTTTTTT.